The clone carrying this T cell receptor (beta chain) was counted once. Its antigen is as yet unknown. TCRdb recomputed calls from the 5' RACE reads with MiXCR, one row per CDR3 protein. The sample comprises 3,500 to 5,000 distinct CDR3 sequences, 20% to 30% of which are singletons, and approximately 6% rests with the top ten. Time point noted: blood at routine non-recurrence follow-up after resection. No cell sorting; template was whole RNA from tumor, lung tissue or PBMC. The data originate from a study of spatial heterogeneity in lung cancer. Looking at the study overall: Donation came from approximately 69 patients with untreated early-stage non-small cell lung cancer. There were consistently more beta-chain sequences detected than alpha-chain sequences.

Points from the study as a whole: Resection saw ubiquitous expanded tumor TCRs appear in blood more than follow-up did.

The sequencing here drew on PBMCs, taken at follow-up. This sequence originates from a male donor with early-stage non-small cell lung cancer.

Here the CDR3 reads CASLGPSSYNEQFF. DNA of the CDR3: TGTGCCAGCCTCGGCCCCAGCTCCTACAATGAGCAGTTCTTC. The V gene is TRBV7-9, the J gene TRBJ2-1, with D uncertain. Trimming took off 8 bases at V and 0 bases at J, with 11 bases between the two ends. Germline values: CDR1 SEHNR, CDR2 FQNEAQ (reference sequence). The CDR3 extends over 14 amino acids.